One sample yielded the 12 T cell receptor beta chains listed below, sequenced in a study of PD-L1 blockade in urothelial cancer. Some clones are missing from TCRdb's copy, which holds only in-frame ones; the method was immunoSEQ multiplex PCR. Counted here are some 47,000 clones, roughly 86% occurring once; the ten biggest clones make up roughly 3.2%. The sequencing here drew on PBMCs, taken around atezolizumab (anti-PD-L1) treatment. These receptors were taken from an older man with urothelial cancer.

The gene calls are TRBV28 and TRBJ2-1; 9 bases align to TRBD2. J was trimmed by 0 bases and V by 7 bases; bases with no gene match: 4. Germline lookup yields CDR1 MDHEN and CDR2 SYDVKM. This CDR3 is 15 amino acids long. The CDR3 DNA follows: TGTGCCAGCACCGTAGCGGGAGACTCCTACAATGAGCAGTTCTTC. Translating it yields CASTVAGDSYNEQFF.

This clone was counted a few times. The chain couples TRBV6-5 to TRBJ1-1; D remains unclear. The CDR3 runs to 13 residues. Trimming took 6 bases from V and 1 from J, leaving 9 bases between them. Germline CDR1 MNHEY, CDR2 SVGAGI. CDR3 in DNA: TGTGCCAGCAGACCCCGGGGGAACACTGAAGCTTTCTTT. Translation: CASRPRGNTEAFF.

The chain is built from TRBV5-1 and TRBJ2-5; D gene ambiguous. Germline CDR1 SGHRS, CDR2 YFSETQ. The CDR3 spans 14 residues. The ends were cut back, 1 base at V and 5 bases at J, with 12 bases in the middle. CDR3 in DNA: TGCGCCAGCAGCTTGTTTGGAGCGCGGGAGACCCAGTACTTC. Protein product: CASSLFGARETQYF.

V gene TRBV7-8 combines with J gene TRBJ2-7; 9 bases agree with TRBD2. The V and J ends lost 7 bases and 3 bases, in that order; junction bases with no gene match: 10. This CDR3 comprises 15 residues. CDR1 and CDR2 (germline): SGHVS, FQNEAQ. The CDR3 nucleotides are TGTGCCAGCAAACCTAGCGGGGCTCACGGCTACGAGCAGTACTTC. This sequence encodes CASKPSGAHGYEQYF.

The sample holds a few counts of this clone. This rearrangement joins TRBV6-1 to TRBJ1-5; D ambiguous. Looked up from germline, CDR1 is MNHNS and CDR2 is SASEGT. This CDR3 is 13 amino acids long. The V gene lost 7 bases and the J gene lost 4 bases, with 11 bases spanning the gap. The CDR3 bases are TGTGCCAGCATGAGGGCCAGAAATCAGCCCCAGCATTTT. Translation: CASMRARNQPQHF.

The chain employs TRBV14 and TRBJ1-5; TRBD1 might be the D (5 bases). The CDR3 has 13 amino acids. Trimming removed 1 base at V and 11 bases at J, with 12 bases between. Germline CDR1 is SGHDN and CDR2 is FVKESK. CDR3 sequence reads: CASSQVVGGAQHF. CDR3 bases: TGTGCCAGCAGCCAAGTAGTCGGAGGGGCCCAGCATTTT.

The chain links TRBV28 to TRBJ2-3; 10 bases match TRBD1. V lost 5 bases to trimming and J lost 5 bases; unmatched junction nucleotides: 7. CDR1 MDHEN and CDR2 SYDVKM come from the germline V gene. CDR3 length: 15 residues. CDR3 in DNA: TGTGCCAGCAGTGAACCGGGACAGGGGATAGATACGCAGTATTTT. This encodes CASSEPGQGIDTQYF.

A few counts support this clone. The CDR3 DNA reads as TGTGCCAGCCCCTTATCTTGGAGGGGAGAGCAGTACTTC. The encoded protein is CASPLSWRGEQYF. The gene calls are TRBV27 and TRBJ2-7, with D maybe TRBD2 (6 bases). CDR3 length equals 13 residues. V was pared by 8 bases and J by 7 bases, with 18 bases between. Germline V gene lookup returns CDR1 MNHEY and CDR2 SMNVEV (reference sequence).

The table lists this clone with a few counts. The rearrangement links TRBV5-1 to TRBJ2-1, with TRBD1 matching 9 bases. Germline lookup yields CDR1 SGHRS and CDR2 YFSETQ. The ends lost 4 bases at V and 6 bases at J; junction bases unmatched: 5. The CDR3 spans 14 residues. DNA for the CDR3: TGCGCCAGCAGCGTGGGGACAGGGAGCAATGAGCAGTTCTTC. Its translation: CASSVGTGSNEQFF. The full variable domain, rest sourced from reference TRBV5-1 and TRBJ2-1, is KAGVTQTPRYLIKTRGQQVTLSCSPISGHRSVSWYQQTPGQGLQFLFEYFSETQRNKGNFPGRFSGRQFSNSRSEMNVSTLELGDSALYLCASSVGTGSNEQFFGPGTRLTVL.

The chain uses TRBV29-1 and TRBJ1-2; D possibly corresponds to TRBD1 (6 bases). The germline V and J ends were trimmed by 5 bases and 0 bases, with 10 bases remaining between them. The germline V gene encodes CDR1 SQVTM and CDR2 ANQGSEA. The CDR3 is 13 amino acids. The CDR3 DNA follows: TGCAGCGTTCTTGGGACAACTAACTATGGCTACACCTTC. It specifies CSVLGTTNYGYTF.

The rearrangement links TRBV4-2 to TRBJ2-1; tentative D call: TRBD2 (5 bases). Germline-derived CDR1 and CDR2 are LGHNA and YNFKEQ. V lost 0 bases and J 8 bases, leaving 8 bases between the germline ends. This CDR3 is built from 13 residues. CDR3 bases: TGTGCCAGCAGCCAAGAGGGAGTGGATGAGCAGTTCTTC. Amino acids: CASSQEGVDEQFF.

Only one count was recorded for this clone. The chain recombines TRBV7-2 with TRBJ2-2; 9 bases match TRBD2. Germline V lookup: CDR1 SGHTA, CDR2 FQGNSA. CDR3 length equals 16 residues. The trim removed 0 bases at V and 8 bases at J, leaving 7 bases unmatched. The chain's CDR3 is CASSLAAGGPSGELFF. DNA of the CDR3: TGTGCCAGCAGCTTAGCGGCGGGGGGGCCGTCAGGGGAGCTGTTTTTT.